The clone carrying this TCR beta chain was observed a single time. CDR3 length equals 14 residues. Germline assignment: CDR1 GTSNPN and CDR2 SVGIG (reference sequence). V was clipped by 1 base and J by 2 bases, with 10 bases between them. These data originate in a study of blood T cell repertoires in COVID-19. Looking at the study overall: The cDNA or gDNA used as material had been derived from T cells, B-cell-depleted T cells, or PBMCs.

The protocol was immunoSEQ multiplex PCR, while the TCRdb copy is restricted to in-frame clones and leaves out a portion. Found here are some 400,000 clones, roughly 86% of them singletons; the top ten hold less than 11%. Sample: peripheral blood. J is TRBJ2-3 and V is TRBV30; D gene unclear. The receptor's source is a woman aged 25-40 years with COVID-19, enrolled during active disease. The DNA of the CDR3 is TGTGCCTGGAGTGGAGCGATCCTCACAGATACGCAGTATTTT. This codes for CAWSGAILTDTQYF.